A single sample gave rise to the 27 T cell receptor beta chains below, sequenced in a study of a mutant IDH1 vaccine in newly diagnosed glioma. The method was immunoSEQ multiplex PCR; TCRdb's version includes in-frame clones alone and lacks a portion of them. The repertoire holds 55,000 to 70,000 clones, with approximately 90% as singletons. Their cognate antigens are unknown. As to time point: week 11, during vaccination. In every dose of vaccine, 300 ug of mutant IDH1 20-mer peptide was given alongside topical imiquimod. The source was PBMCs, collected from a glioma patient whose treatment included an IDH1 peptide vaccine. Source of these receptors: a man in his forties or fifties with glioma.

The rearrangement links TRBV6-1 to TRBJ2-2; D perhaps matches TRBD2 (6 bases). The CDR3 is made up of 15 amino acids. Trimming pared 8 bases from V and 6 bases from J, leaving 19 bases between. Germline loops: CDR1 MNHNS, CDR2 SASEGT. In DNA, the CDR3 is TGTGCCAGCCAACCGGAGGGCGGGTCCGCCGGGGAGCTGTTTTTT. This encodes CASQPEGGSAGELFF.

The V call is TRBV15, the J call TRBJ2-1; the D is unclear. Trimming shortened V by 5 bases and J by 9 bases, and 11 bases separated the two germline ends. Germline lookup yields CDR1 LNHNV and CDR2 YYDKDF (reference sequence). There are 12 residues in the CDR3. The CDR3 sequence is CATSFDSGEQFF. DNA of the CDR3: TGTGCCACCAGCTTTGACTCAGGTGAGCAGTTCTTC.

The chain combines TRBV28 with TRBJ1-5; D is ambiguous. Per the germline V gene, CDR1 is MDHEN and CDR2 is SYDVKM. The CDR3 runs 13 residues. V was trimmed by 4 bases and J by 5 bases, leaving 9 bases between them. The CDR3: CASSWDRDQPQHF. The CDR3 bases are TGTGCCAGCAGTTGGGATAGGGATCAGCCCCAGCATTTT.

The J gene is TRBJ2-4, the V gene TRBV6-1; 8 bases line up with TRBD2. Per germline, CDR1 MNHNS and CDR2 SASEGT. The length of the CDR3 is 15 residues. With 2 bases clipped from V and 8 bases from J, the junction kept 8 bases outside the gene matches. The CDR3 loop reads CASSEPSGSRHIQYF. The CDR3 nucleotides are TGTGCCAGCAGTGAACCGAGCGGGAGCCGTCACATTCAGTACTTC.

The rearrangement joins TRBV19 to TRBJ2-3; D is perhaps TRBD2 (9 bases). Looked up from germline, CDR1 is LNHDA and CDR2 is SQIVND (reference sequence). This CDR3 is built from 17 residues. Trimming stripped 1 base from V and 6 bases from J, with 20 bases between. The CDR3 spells CASSIGGKRGDRDTQYF. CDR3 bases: TGTGCCAGTAGTATAGGAGGGAAGCGGGGGGACAGGGATACGCAGTATTTT.

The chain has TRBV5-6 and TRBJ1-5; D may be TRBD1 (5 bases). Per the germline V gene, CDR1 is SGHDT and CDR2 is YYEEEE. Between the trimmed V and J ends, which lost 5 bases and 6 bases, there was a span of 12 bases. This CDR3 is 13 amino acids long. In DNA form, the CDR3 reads TGTGCCAGCAGTCATGCGGGGGGTCAGCCCCAGCATTTT. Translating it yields CASSHAGGQPQHF. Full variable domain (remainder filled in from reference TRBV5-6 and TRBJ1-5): DAGVTQSPTHLIKTRGQQVTLRCSPKSGHDTVSWYQQALGQGPQFIFQYYEEEERQRGNFPDRFSGHQFPNYSSELNVNALLLGDSALYLCASSHAGGQPQHFGDGTRLSIL.

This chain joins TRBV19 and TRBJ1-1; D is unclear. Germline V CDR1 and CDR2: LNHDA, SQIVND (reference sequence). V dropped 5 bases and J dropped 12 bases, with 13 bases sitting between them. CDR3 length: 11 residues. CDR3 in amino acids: CASSVRLRTFF. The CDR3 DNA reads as TGTGCCAGTAGTGTCCGACTGAGAACTTTCTTT. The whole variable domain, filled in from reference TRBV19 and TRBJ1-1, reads DGGITQSPKYLFRKEGQNVTLSCEQNLNHDAMYWYRQDPGQGLRLIYYSQIVNDFQKGDIAEGYSVSREKKESFPLTVTSAQKNPTAFYLCASSVRLRTFFGQGTRLTVV.

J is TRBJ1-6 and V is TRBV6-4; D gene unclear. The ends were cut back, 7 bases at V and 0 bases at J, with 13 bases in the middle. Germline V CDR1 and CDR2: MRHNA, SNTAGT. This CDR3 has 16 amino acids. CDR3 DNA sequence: TGTGCCAGCACCGGGTCAGGAAGCTCCTATAATTCACCCCTCCACTTT. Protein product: CASTGSGSSYNSPLHF.

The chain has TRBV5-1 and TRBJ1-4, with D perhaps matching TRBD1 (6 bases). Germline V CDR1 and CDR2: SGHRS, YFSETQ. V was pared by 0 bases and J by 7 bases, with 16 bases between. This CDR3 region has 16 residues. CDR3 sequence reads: CASSLDPQGRGEKLFF. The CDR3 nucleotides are TGCGCCAGCAGCTTGGATCCACAGGGCAGGGGTGAAAAACTGTTTTTT.

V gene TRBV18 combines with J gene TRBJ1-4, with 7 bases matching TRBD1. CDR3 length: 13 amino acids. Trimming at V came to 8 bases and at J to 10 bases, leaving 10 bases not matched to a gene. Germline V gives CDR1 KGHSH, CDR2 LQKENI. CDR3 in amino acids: CASEGQMDGKLFF. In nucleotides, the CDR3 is TGTGCCAGCGAGGGACAGATGGACGGAAAACTGTTTTTT.

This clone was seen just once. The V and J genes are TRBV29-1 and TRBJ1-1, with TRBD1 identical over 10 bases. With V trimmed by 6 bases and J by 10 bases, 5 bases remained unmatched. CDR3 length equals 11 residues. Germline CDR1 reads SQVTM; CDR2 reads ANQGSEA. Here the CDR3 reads CSVGQGEVAFF. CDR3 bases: TGCAGCGTCGGACAGGGGGAAGTAGCTTTCTTT.

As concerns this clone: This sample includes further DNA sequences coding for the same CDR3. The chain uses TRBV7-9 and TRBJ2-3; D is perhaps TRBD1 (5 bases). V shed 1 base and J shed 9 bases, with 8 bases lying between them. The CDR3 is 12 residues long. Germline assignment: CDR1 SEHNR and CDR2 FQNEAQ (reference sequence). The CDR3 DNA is TGTGCCAGCAGCTTAGAAGGGGCCACGCAGTATTTT. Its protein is CASSLEGATQYF.

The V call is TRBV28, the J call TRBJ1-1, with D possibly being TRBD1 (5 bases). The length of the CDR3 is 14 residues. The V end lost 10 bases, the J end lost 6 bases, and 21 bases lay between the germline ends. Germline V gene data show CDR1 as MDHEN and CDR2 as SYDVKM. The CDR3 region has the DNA TGTGCCACCCTGGCCGGGACCCCTCGCCCTGAAGCTTTCTTT. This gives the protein CATLAGTPRPEAFF.

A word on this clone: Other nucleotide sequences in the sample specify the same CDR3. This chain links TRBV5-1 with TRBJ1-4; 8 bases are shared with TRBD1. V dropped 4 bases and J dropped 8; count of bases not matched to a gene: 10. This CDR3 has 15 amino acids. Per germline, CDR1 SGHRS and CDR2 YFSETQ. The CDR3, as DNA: TGCGCCAGCAGCGCATCCCAGGGGGCTAGGGAAAAACTGTTTTTT. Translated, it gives CASSASQGAREKLFF.

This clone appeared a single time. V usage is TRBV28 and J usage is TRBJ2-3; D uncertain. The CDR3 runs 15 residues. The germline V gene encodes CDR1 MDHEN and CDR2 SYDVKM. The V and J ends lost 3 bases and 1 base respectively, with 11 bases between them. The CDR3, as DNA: TGTGCCAGCAGTTTCAGCGTAGCAGGCACAGATACGCAGTATTTT. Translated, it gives CASSFSVAGTDTQYF.

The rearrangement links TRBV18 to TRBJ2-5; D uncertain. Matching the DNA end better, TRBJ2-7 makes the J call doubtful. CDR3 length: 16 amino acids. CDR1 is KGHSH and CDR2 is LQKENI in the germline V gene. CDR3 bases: TGTGCCAGCACTCACCAGTCATCGGGCCTGACGAGCGAGCAGTACTTC. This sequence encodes CASTHQSSGLTSEQYF.

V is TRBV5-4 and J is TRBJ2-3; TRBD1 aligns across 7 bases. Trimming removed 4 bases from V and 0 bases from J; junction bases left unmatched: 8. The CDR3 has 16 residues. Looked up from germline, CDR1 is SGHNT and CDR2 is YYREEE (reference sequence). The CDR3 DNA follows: TGTGCCAGCAGCACGTGGACAGGCCTAAGCACAGATACGCAGTATTTT. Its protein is CASSTWTGLSTDTQYF. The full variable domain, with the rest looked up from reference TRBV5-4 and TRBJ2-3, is ETGVTQSPTHLIKTRGQQVTLRCSSQSGHNTVSWYQQALGQGPQFIFQYYREEENGRGNFPPRFSGLQFPNYSSELNVNALELDDSALYLCASSTWTGLSTDTQYFGPGTRLTVL.

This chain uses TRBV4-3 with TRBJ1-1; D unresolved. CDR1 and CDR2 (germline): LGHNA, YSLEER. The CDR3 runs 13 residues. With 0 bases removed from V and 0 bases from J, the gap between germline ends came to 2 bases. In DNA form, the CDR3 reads TGCGCCAGCAGCCAAGAGGTGAACACTGAAGCTTTCTTT. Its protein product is CASSQEVNTEAFF.

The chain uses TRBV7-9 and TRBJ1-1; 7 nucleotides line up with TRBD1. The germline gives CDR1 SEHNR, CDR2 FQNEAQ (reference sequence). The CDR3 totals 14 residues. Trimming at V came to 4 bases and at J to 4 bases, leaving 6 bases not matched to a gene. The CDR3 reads CASSSTGWGTEAFF. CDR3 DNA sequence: TGTGCCAGCAGCTCGACAGGGTGGGGCACTGAAGCTTTCTTT.

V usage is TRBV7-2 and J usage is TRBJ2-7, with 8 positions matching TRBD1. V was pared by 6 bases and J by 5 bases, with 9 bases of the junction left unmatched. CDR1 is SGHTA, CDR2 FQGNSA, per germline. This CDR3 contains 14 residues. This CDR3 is CASSRRTGPHEQYV. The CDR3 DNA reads TGTGCCAGCAGTCGCCGGACAGGGCCCCACGAGCAGTACGTC.

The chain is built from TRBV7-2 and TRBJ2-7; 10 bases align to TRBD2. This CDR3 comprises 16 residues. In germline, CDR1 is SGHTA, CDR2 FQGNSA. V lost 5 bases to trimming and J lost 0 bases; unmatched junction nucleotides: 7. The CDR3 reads CASSPRLAGSSYEQYF. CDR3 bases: TGTGCCAGCAGCCCAAGACTAGCGGGTAGCTCCTACGAGCAGTACTTC. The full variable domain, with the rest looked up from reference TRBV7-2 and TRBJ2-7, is GAGVSQSPSNKVTEKGKDVELRCDPISGHTALYWYRQSLGQGLEFLIYFQGNSAPDKSGLPSDRFSAERTGGSVSTLTIQRTQQEDSAVYLCASSPRLAGSSYEQYFGPGTRLTVT.

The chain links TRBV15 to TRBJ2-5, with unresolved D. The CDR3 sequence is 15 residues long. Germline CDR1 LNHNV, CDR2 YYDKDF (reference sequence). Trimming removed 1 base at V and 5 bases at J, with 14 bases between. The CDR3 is CATSRGPSLGETQYF. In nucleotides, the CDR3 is TGTGCCACCAGCAGAGGACCAAGCCTGGGCGAGACCCAGTACTTC.

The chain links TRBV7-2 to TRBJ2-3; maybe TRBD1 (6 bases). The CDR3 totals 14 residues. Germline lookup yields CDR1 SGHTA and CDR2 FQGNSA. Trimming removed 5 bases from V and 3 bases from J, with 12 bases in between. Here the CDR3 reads CASSGQGKTDTQYF. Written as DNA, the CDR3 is TGTGCCAGCAGCGGTCAGGGGAAAACAGATACGCAGTATTTT.

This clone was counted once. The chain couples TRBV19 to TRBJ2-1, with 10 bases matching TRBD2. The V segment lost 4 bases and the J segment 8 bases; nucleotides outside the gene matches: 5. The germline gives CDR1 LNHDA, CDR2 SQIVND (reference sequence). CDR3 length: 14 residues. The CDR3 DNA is TGTGCCAGTAGTACGCGGCTAGCGGGAGATGAGCAGTTCTTC. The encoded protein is CASSTRLAGDEQFF.

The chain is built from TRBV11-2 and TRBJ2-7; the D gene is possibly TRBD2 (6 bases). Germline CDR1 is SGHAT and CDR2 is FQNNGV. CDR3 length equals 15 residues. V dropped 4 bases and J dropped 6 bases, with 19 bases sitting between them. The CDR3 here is CASSSPGGSVLEQYF. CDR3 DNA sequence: TGTGCCAGCAGCTCCCCTGGGGGGTCGGTCCTCGAGCAGTACTTC.

As DNA, the CDR3 is TGTGCCAGCAGTAGCCAGGACAGGTACAATTCACCCCTCCACTTT. Translation gives CASSSQDRYNSPLHF. The chain combines TRBV27 with TRBJ1-6; the match to TRBD1 covers 7 bases. V was pared by 5 bases and J by 7 bases, with 8 bases of the junction left unmatched. CDR3 length: 15 amino acids. Germline CDR1 and CDR2: MNHEY and SMNVEV (reference sequence).

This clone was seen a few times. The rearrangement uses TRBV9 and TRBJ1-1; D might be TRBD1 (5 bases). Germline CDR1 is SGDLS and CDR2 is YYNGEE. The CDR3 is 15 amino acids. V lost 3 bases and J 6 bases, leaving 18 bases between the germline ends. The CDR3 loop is CASSGRGVMGSEAFF. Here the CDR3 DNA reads TGTGCCAGCAGCGGGCGGGGGGTAATGGGCTCTGAAGCTTTCTTT.